What follows is one TCR beta chain and its context. As processed by the authors: For nucleated cells, counts were estimated from reference gene primer amplification. Sequenced by immunoSEQ multiplex PCR; TCRdb stores in-frame clones only, minus some. V, J and clone size are those of that table, while D and trimming were read from the DNA. The sample includes fewer than 250,000 clones, 84% of them seen just once. The CDR3 runs to 15 residues. Per germline, CDR1 SGHRS and CDR2 YFSETQ. The V end lost 4 bases, the J end lost 3 bases, and 17 bases lay between the germline ends. While infection was still active, Seattle patients were enrolled and then followed longitudinally. The data are from a study of blood T cell repertoires in COVID-19. About the study: Acute and convalescent COVID-19 samples came from the United States, Italy and Spain. PBMCs, B-cell-depleted T cells, or T cells provided the cDNA or gDNA that made up the material.

The clonotype was recovered from a woman older than 75 with COVID-19, enrolled during active disease. Source material: peripheral blood. This chain connects TRBV5-1 to TRBJ2-7, with D perhaps TRBD1 (5 bases). Written as DNA, the CDR3 is TGCGCCAGCAGCCCCAGACAGTCCTTAGGCTACGAGCAGTACTTC. Protein: CASSPRQSLGYEQYF.